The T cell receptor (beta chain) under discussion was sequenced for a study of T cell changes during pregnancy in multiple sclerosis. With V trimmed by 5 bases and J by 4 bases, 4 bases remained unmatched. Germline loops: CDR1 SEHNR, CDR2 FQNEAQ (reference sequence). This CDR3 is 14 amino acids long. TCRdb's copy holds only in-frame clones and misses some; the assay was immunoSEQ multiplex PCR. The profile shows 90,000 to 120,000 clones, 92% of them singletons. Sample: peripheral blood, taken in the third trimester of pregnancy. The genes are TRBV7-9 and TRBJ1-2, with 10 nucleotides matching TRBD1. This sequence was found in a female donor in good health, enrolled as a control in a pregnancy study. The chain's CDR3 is CASSQGQGSYGYTF. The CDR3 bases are TGTGCCAGCAGCCAGGGACAGGGGTCCTATGGCTACACCTTC.